Sequencing of this T cell receptor beta chain was carried out in a study of cytotoxic CD8 clonotypes in ibrutinib-treated CLL. CDR1 and CDR2 (germline): SGHRS, YFSETQ. This CDR3 has 15 amino acids. V trimming: 2 bases; J trimming: 0 bases; junction bases outside the gene matches: 3. Investigators sought sequencing depths of between 1 in 200,000 and 1 in 1 million T cells. Data came from immunoSEQ multiplex PCR; TCRdb stores just in-frame clones and leaves some out. The sample holds roughly 200,000 clones; roughly 65% are singletons and the top ten take roughly 5.9%. General study results and limits: Public clonotypes were rare and shrank or held steady on treatment. Age-matched healthy donor levels were exceeded by baseline clonality, which tracked circulating CD8+ T-cell counts.

Note on this clone: The antigen remains unidentified.

This chain joins TRBV5-1 and TRBJ1-1; TRBD1 agrees at 8 bases. This TCR derives from a human donor with chronic lymphocytic leukemia. The sequenced sample was PBMCs, obtained after 12 months of ibrutinib treatment. CDR3 region: CASSLGTGLNTEAFF. The CDR3 DNA follows: TGCGCCAGCAGCTTAGGGACAGGCCTGAACACTGAAGCTTTCTTT.